The subject of this entry is one TCR beta chain. Its specificity is unknown. The entry originates in a study of T cell responses to AZD1222 COVID-19 vaccine. Germline-derived CDR1 and CDR2 are PRHDT and FYEKMQ (reference sequence). The CDR3 covers 13 residues. V lost 5 bases to trimming and J lost 4 bases, with 11 bases between them. Timing groups of about 4 and about 12 weeks for second doses were pooled. Overall study results and limits: Clonal diversity may have been underestimated in mostly white British donors. CD4 TCRs linked to vaccination spanned spike, dominating at 160-218 and 743-854.

The table came from immunoSEQ multiplex PCR; TCRdb's copy has only in-frame clones and leaves some out. This repertoire shows 95,000 to 150,000 clones, around 92% found once; its top ten account for more than 6%. The sequencing here drew on peripheral blood, taken 28 days after the second AZD1222 dose. This sequence joins TRBV13 and TRBJ1-1, with a tentative D call TRBD1 (6 bases). The TCR was taken from an adult who received the AZD1222 COVID-19 vaccine. The CDR3 coding sequence is TGTGCCAGCAGCGGAGGGGGGTCCACTGAAGCTTTCTTT. Protein: CASSGGGSTEAFF.